One and the same sample provided the 32 T cell receptor beta chains below, sequenced in a study of blood T cells in healthy people across ages. With a J-beta primer mix and a sample-barcoded 5' primer, a second PCR ran 7 to 11 cycles. TCRdb re-analysed the 5' RACE reads in MiXCR, keeping a single row per CDR3 protein. This sample has some 800,000 distinct CDR3 sequences, with 20% to 25% found just once. The same sample was also used in a study of T cells of mothers and their children.

The sequenced material came from blood. The origin of the receptors is a boy between 5 and 17 years old in good health.

This clonotype was counted between two and nine times. J is TRBJ2-1 and V is TRBV18; D not resolved. The germline gives CDR1 KGHSH, CDR2 LQKENI. Trimming shortened V by 3 bases and J by 6 bases, and 15 bases separated the two germline ends. The CDR3 runs 15 residues. The CDR3 spells CASSPMDGRINEQFF. For the CDR3, the DNA is TGTGCCAGCTCACCCATGGACGGGCGTATCAATGAGCAGTTCTTC.

This clonotype was seen only a few times. The gene calls are TRBV4-1 and TRBJ2-5, with TRBD1 identical over 9 bases. TRBJ2-7 explains the end of the DNA better; the J call may be wrong. From germline, CDR1 is MGHRA and CDR2 YSYEKL. The length of the CDR3 is 15 residues. The CDR3 DNA reads as TGCGCCAGCAGCCGTCGGGACAGGGTACCCTACGAGCAGTACTTC. Encoded protein: CASSRRDRVPYEQYF.

The chain has TRBV4-3 and TRBJ2-5, with D possibly being TRBD2 (6 bases). Trimming stripped 4 bases from V and 5 bases from J, with 20 bases between. Germline V gene data show CDR1 as LGHNA and CDR2 as YSLEER. CDR3 length equals 16 residues. As DNA, the CDR3 is TGCGCCAGCAGCCGGGAGGTGGGCGAAAGATGGGAGACCCAGTACTTC. It is translated as CASSREVGERWETQYF.

This clonotype was counted only a few times. V is TRBV6-2 or TRBV6-3 and J is TRBJ1-1; perhaps TRBD1 as D (6 bases). The V gene's germline CDR1 is MNHEY and CDR2 SVGEGT. The CDR3 extends over 14 amino acids. Between the trimmed V and J ends, which lost 0 bases and 6 bases, there was a span of 11 bases. CDR3 sequence (DNA): TGTGCCAGCAGTTACTCCGGGGGCGGGGCTGAAGCTTTCTTT. It encodes CASSYSGGGAEAFF.

DNA for the CDR3: TGTGCCAGCAGTTTATCAGGGAGCGCTGAAGCTTTCTTT. It translates to CASSLSGSAEAFF. The V and J genes are TRBV27 and TRBJ1-1, with D uncertain. CDR1 is MNHEY, CDR2 SMNVEV, per germline (reference sequence). Trimming stripped 0 bases from V and 6 bases from J, with 8 bases between. This CDR3 contains 13 residues.

The chain combines TRBV18 with TRBJ2-5; 7 bases are a match to TRBD1. The J call is uncertain, as TRBJ2-1 better fits the DNA end. The length of the CDR3 is 16 residues. Germline values: CDR1 KGHSH, CDR2 LQKENI. CDR3 region: CASSPASGTAGDEQFF. DNA of the CDR3: TGTGCCAGCTCACCGGCTTCCGGGACAGCCGGCGATGAGCAGTTCTTC.

V usage is TRBV7-3 and J usage is TRBJ1-1; D is ambiguous. The CDR3 runs to 15 residues. V lost 5 bases and J 3 bases, leaving 16 bases between the germline ends. Germline V gene sequence: CDR1 SGHTA, CDR2 FQGTGA. CDR3 coding DNA: TGTGCCAGCAGCCAATCGGGCCTGGCAGACACTGAAGCTTTCTTT. Translation gives CASSQSGLADTEAFF.

The genes are TRBV7-8 and TRBJ2-1; D is undetermined. V shed 2 bases and J shed 5 bases, with 10 bases lying between them. This CDR3 is built from 14 residues. CDR1 and CDR2 from the germline V gene are SGHVS and FQNEAQ. Here the CDR3 DNA reads TGTGCCAGCAGCTTACAGAGTATAGACAATGAGCAGTTCTTC. Translated: CASSLQSIDNEQFF.

This clonotype was seen a handful of times. J is TRBJ2-6 and V is TRBV12-3 or TRBV12-4; no clear D. Trimming pared 7 bases from V and 2 bases from J, leaving 12 bases between. The CDR3 spans 15 residues. CDR3 protein: CASKRPRAGANVLTF. Here the CDR3 DNA reads TGTGCCAGCAAACGTCCAAGGGCTGGGGCCAACGTCCTGACTTTC.

Only a few counts were recorded for this clonotype. V is TRBV10-3 and J is TRBJ2-5, with unresolved D. CDR3 size: 15 residues. V was shortened by 3 bases and J by 5 bases, with 16 bases between the two germline ends. Germline CDR1 and CDR2: ENHRY and SYGVKD. CDR3 sequence (DNA): TGTGCCATCAGTGACAACCTGGGAACCCAGGAGACCCAGTACTTC. This codes for CAISDNLGTQETQYF.

The V and J genes are TRBV28 and TRBJ2-5; the D gene is possibly TRBD2 (5 bases). Matching the DNA end better, TRBJ2-7 makes the J call doubtful. This CDR3 region has 15 residues. Germline V gene sequence: CDR1 MDHEN, CDR2 SYDVKM. The CDR3 reads CATLRDFPGGYEQYF. CDR3 bases: TGTGCCACCCTCCGAGATTTTCCCGGAGGCTACGAGCAGTACTTC.

This clonotype has more than one count but fewer than ten. The J gene is TRBJ1-2, the V gene TRBV4-3; D unclear. Between the trimmed V and J ends, which lost 0 bases and 3 bases, there was a span of 17 bases. Germline CDR1 LGHNA, CDR2 YSLEER. The CDR3 spans 17 residues. CDR3 coding DNA: TGCGCCAGCAGCCAAGATCGGGTTCCACAGCTCTACTATGGCTACACCTTC. It yields the protein CASSQDRVPQLYYGYTF.

This clonotype has more than one count but fewer than ten. The rearrangement joins TRBV7-9 to TRBJ2-4; D ambiguous. The germline V and J ends were trimmed by 5 bases and 1 base, with 12 bases remaining between them. This CDR3 contains 15 residues. Germline assignment: CDR1 SEHNR and CDR2 FQNEAQ (reference sequence). CDR3 DNA sequence: TGTGCCAGCAGCACACGTCAAGGGGCCAAAAACATTCAGTACTTC. As protein: CASSTRQGAKNIQYF.

This clonotype appeared once. The rearrangement joins TRBV2 to TRBJ2-7; no clear D gene. Germline lookup yields CDR1 SNHLY and CDR2 FYNNEI. V gave up 3 bases and J gave up 0 bases, with 9 bases separating them. The CDR3 runs 14 residues. The CDR3 sequence: CASSDISSSYEQYF. CDR3 nucleotides: TGTGCCAGCAGTGATATCAGTTCCTCCTACGAGCAGTACTTC.

The table lists this clonotype with a few counts. The chain employs TRBV28 and TRBJ2-7, with 10 positions matching TRBD2. V was clipped by 6 bases and J by 5 bases; unmatched bases: 10. CDR1 MDHEN and CDR2 SYDVKM come from the germline V gene. This CDR3 has 15 amino acids. The CDR3, as DNA: TGTGCCAGCAGCTCTGACGGGACTAGCGCCCACGAGCAGTACTTC. It codes for CASSSDGTSAHEQYF.

The chain carries TRBV4-1 and TRBJ2-7, with D hard to call. CDR1 and CDR2 (germline): MGHRA, YSYEKL. CDR3 length: 16 residues. The V end lost 0 bases, the J end lost 5 bases, and 17 bases lay between the germline ends. The CDR3, as DNA: TGCGCCAGCAGCCAAGAAGGACGGCCTGGAGTCGACGAGCAGTACTTC. This sequence encodes CASSQEGRPGVDEQYF.

The chain combines TRBV6-1 with TRBJ2-7, with 9 bases that match TRBD1. The CDR3 has 15 amino acids. The ends lost 0 bases at V and 6 bases at J; junction bases unmatched: 6. CDR1 MNHNS and CDR2 SASEGT come from the germline V gene. The CDR3 is CASSEAGTGSPEQYF. CDR3 coding DNA: TGTGCCAGCAGTGAAGCAGGGACAGGGTCTCCCGAGCAGTACTTC.

CDR3 sequence: CSAHGTGSQPLHF. In nucleotides, the CDR3 is TGCAGTGCCCACGGGACAGGGTCCCAACCCCTCCACTTT. The chain couples TRBV20-1 to TRBJ1-6; 9 nucleotides agree with TRBD1. V lost 6 bases, J lost 12 bases, and 9 bases stayed unmatched. The CDR3 has 13 residues. In germline, CDR1 is DFQATT, CDR2 SNEGSKA (reference sequence).

With regard to this clonotype: The germline gene is not matched at one end of the junction; a read error may be the cause. This chain connects TRBV20-1 to TRBJ1-2, with 7 nucleotides matching TRBD1. The CDR3 sequence is 13 residues long. CDR1 DFQATT and CDR2 SNEGSKA come from the germline V gene (reference sequence). The CDR3 DNA sequence: TGCAGTACTAGATGGGACAGTTCTATGGGCTACACCTTC. This encodes CSTRWDSSMGYTF.

This clonotype was seen a handful of times. This chain joins TRBV7-9 and TRBJ1-1; D is unresolved. The CDR3 totals 15 residues. The germline V and J ends were trimmed by 5 bases and 1 base, with 14 bases remaining between them. Germline-derived CDR1 and CDR2 are SEHNR and FQNEAQ (reference sequence). The CDR3 DNA sequence: TGTGCCAGCAGCCCCCGAGGGTCCACGAACACTGAAGCTTTCTTT. This encodes CASSPRGSTNTEAFF.

The V and J genes are TRBV24-1 and TRBJ2-5; 9 positions agree with TRBD1. The V and J ends lost 4 bases and 3 bases, in that order; junction bases with no gene match: 8. The CDR3 spans 16 residues. Germline V gives CDR1 KGHDR, CDR2 SFDVKD. The CDR3 reads CATSDPGQGKEETQYF. CDR3 coding DNA: TGTGCCACCAGTGACCCCGGACAGGGGAAAGAAGAGACCCAGTACTTC.

The rearrangement uses TRBV7-9 and TRBJ2-5, with D unresolved. There are 12 residues in the CDR3. Trimming pared 5 bases from V and 4 bases from J, leaving 8 bases between. Germline loops: CDR1 SEHNR, CDR2 FQNEAQ (reference sequence). CDR3 sequence: CASSLKAETQYF. CDR3 sequence (DNA): TGTGCCAGCAGCCTAAAGGCAGAGACCCAGTACTTC.

This clonotype was recorded at least ten times. This sequence joins TRBV21-1 and TRBJ2-1. TRBV21-1 is assigned pseudogene status. This CDR3 has 16 residues. CDR3 protein: CASSKGLRVHYNEQFF. CDR3 sequence (DNA): TGTGCCAGCAGCAAAGGATTAAGGGTACACTACAATGAGCAGTTCTTC.

V usage is TRBV6-5 and J usage is TRBJ1-5; weak D call: TRBD1 (5 bases). The CDR3 contains 15 residues. V dropped 7 bases and J dropped 4 bases, with 17 bases sitting between them. Germline CDR1 and CDR2: MNHEY and SVGAGI. The CDR3 spells CASNSGGSGNQPQHF. Written as DNA, the CDR3 is TGTGCCAGCAACTCCGGGGGGAGTGGGAATCAGCCCCAGCATTTT.

V is TRBV7-9 and J is TRBJ2-5; TRBD2 aligns across 11 bases. The DNA end favors TRBJ2-7, so the J call may be wrong. CDR3 size: 16 residues. Germline CDR1 reads SEHNR; CDR2 reads FQNEAQ (reference sequence). The CDR3 sequence is CASSTYSGTSGNEQYF. The CDR3 nucleotides are TGTGCCAGCAGCACCTATTCCGGGACTAGCGGCAACGAGCAGTACTTC.

This clonotype appeared a few times. The chain is built from TRBV7-6 and TRBJ2-7; unclear D gene. Looked up from germline, CDR1 is SGHVS and CDR2 is FNYEAQ. The ends were cut back, 6 bases at V and 2 bases at J, with 14 bases in the middle. This CDR3 region has 14 residues. As DNA, the CDR3 is TGTGCCAGCAGTTTGAATGAGGATACCTACGAGCAGTACTTC. It is translated as CASSLNEDTYEQYF.

This clonotype was found a few times. CDR3 sequence: CATSDLPAGEAFNEQFF. In DNA, the CDR3 is TGTGCCACCAGTGATTTGCCAGCAGGGGAAGCCTTCAATGAGCAGTTCTTC. V is TRBV24-1 and J is TRBJ2-1; D is perhaps TRBD1 (6 bases). CDR3 length: 17 residues. The V end lost 0 bases, the J end lost 6 bases, and 17 bases lay between the germline ends. Germline V gene sequence: CDR1 KGHDR, CDR2 SFDVKD.

This clonotype was picked up a small number of times. V gene TRBV7-9 combines with J gene TRBJ2-5; tentative D call: TRBD1 (6 bases). The length of the CDR3 is 15 residues. Germline V CDR1 and CDR2: SEHNR, FQNEAQ (reference sequence). With 4 bases removed from V and 4 bases from J, the gap between germline ends came to 16 bases. The CDR3 DNA is TGTGCCAGCAGCTCAACAGGGTCAGTAGGAGAGACCCAGTACTTC. Residues: CASSSTGSVGETQYF.

This clonotype was seen more than once but under ten times. The V and J genes are TRBV27 and TRBJ1-3; 7 bases match TRBD1. Germline CDR1 MNHEY, CDR2 SMNVEV (reference sequence). The CDR3 runs 16 residues. J gave up 4 bases and V 5 bases, and 11 bases lay outside the gene matches. The DNA of the CDR3 is TGTGCCAGCAGTGAACGACGACAGGGTAAAGGAAACACCATATATTTT. This sequence encodes CASSERRQGKGNTIYF.

This clonotype was found once. The rearrangement links TRBV12-3 or TRBV12-4 to TRBJ1-4; no definite D call. V dropped 7 bases and J dropped 4 bases, with 10 bases sitting between them. The CDR3 contains 13 residues. The DNA of the CDR3 is TGTGCCAGCATGCGGAGGGTTAATGAAAAACTGTTTTTT. This encodes CASMRRVNEKLFF.

V is TRBV4-3 and J is TRBJ1-4; D ambiguous. The germline CDR1 and CDR2 sequences are LGHNA and YSLEER. The CDR3 runs 14 residues. Trimming cost V 1 base and J 7 bases, with 10 bases left between them. The CDR3 bases are TGCGCCAGCAGCCAAGCGGGGAGGGTTGAAAAACTGTTTTTT. It specifies CASSQAGRVEKLFF.

The V gene is TRBV28, the J gene TRBJ2-1; 7 bases line up with TRBD1. This CDR3 has 15 amino acids. Germline V lookup: CDR1 MDHEN, CDR2 SYDVKM. With 5 bases clipped from V and 4 bases from J, the junction kept 8 bases outside the gene matches. The CDR3 DNA follows: TGTGCCAGCAGTCGCCCCGGGACAGTGTACAATGAGCAGTTCTTC. This translates into CASSRPGTVYNEQFF.